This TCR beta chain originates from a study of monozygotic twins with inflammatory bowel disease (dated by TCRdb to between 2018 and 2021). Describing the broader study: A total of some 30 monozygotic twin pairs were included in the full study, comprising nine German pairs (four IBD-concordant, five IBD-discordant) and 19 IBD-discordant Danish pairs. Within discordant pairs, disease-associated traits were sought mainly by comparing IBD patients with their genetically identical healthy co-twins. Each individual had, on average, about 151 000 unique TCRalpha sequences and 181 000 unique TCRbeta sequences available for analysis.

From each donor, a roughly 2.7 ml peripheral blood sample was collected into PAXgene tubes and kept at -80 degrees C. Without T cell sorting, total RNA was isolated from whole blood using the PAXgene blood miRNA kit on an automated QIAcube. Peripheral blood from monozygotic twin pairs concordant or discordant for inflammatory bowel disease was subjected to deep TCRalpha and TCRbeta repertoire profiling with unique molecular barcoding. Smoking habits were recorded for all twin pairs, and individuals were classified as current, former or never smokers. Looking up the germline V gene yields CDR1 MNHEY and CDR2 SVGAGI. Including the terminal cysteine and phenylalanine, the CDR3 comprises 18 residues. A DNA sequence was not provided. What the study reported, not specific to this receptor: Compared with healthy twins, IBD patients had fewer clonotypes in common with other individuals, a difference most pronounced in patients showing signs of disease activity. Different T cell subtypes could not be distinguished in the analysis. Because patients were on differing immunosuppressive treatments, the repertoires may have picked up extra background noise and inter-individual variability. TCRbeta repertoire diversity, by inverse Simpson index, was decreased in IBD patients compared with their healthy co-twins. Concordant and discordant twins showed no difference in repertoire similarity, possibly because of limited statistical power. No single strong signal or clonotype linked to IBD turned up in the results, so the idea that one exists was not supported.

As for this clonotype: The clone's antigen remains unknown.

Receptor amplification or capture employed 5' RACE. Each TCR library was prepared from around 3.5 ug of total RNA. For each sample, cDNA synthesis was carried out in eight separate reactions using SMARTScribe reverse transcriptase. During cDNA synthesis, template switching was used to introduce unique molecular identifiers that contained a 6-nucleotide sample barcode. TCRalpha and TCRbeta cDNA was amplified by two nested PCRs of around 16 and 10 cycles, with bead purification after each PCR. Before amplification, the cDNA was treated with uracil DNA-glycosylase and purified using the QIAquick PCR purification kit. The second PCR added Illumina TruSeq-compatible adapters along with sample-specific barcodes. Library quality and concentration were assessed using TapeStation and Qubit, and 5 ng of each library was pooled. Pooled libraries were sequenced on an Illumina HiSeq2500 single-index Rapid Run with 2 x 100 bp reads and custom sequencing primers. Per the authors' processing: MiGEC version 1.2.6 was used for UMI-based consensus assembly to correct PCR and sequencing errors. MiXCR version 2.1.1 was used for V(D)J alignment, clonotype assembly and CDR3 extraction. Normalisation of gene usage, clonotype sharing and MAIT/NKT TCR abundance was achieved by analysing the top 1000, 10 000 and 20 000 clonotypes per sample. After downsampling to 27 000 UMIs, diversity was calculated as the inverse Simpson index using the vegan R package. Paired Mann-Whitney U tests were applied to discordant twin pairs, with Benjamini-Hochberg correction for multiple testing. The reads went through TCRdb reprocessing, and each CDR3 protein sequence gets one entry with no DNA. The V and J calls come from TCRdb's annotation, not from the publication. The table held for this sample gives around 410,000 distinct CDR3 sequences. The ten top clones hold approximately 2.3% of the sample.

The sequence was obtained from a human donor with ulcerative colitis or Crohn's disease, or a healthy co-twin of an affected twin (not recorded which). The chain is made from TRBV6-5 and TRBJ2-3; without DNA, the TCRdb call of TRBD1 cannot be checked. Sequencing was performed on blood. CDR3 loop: CASSYRPGPASSTDTQYF.